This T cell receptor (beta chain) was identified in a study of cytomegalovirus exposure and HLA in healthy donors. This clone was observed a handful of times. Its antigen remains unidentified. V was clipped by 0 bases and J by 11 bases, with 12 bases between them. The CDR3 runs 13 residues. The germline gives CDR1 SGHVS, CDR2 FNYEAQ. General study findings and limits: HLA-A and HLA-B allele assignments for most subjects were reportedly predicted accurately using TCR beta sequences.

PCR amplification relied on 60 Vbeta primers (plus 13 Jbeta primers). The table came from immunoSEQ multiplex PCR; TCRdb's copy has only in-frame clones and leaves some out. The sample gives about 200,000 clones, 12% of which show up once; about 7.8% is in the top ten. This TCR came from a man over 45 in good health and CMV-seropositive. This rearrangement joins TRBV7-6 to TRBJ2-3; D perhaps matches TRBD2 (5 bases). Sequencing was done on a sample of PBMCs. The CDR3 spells CASSLAYGSRQYF. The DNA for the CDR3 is TGTGCCAGCAGCTTAGCCTATGGGAGTAGGCAGTATTTT.